One sample yielded the 26 T cell receptor beta chains listed below, sequenced in a study of T-cell memory formation after mild COVID-19. TCRdb fed the 5' RACE reads into MiXCR, producing one record per CDR3 protein. The sample consists of 150,000 to 200,000 distinct CDR3 sequences, around 20% of them appearing once. Sample: PBMCs or a T cell subset sorted from them (not recorded which). The receptors were sampled from a man between 18 and 35 years old who had mild COVID-19 (a few samples of this study predate the infection). Cell type and time point are not known.

In this sample, this clonotype turned up once. Mismatch with germline at one junction end may stem from a read error. This rearrangement joins TRBV7-8 to TRBJ1-2, with TRBD1 matching 8 bases. Germline lookup yields CDR1 SGHVS and CDR2 FQNEAQ. The CDR3 is 12 amino acids. CDR3 in DNA: TGTGCCAGCAGCCTCTGGACAGGGAGGCCTCTCTTC. Residues: CASSLWTGRPLF.

This clonotype was counted between two and nine times. The V and J genes are TRBV20-1 and TRBJ2-6; D remains ambiguous. The CDR3 runs 13 residues. Germline CDR1 reads DFQATT; CDR2 reads SNEGSKA (reference sequence). Between the trimmed V and J ends, which lost 7 bases and 0 bases, there was a span of 7 bases. The DNA of the CDR3 is TGCAGTGGGGTGCCCTCTGGGGCCAACGTCCTGACTTTC. Translated, it gives CSGVPSGANVLTF.

The chain links TRBV7-7 to TRBJ2-2, with TRBD2 identical over 7 bases. Germline V lookup: CDR1 SSHAT, CDR2 FNYEAQ (reference sequence). V was pared by 2 bases and J by 1 base, with 1 base of the junction left unmatched. The CDR3 contains 15 residues. In DNA, the CDR3 is TGTGCCAGCAGCTTAAGCGGGGTGAACACCGGGGAGCTGTTTTTT. Amino acids: CASSLSGVNTGELFF.

V and J are TRBV12-3 or TRBV12-4 and TRBJ2-7; 11 bases agree with TRBD1. After removal of 5 bases from V and 8 bases from J, the junction contained 2 bases not matched to a gene. This CDR3 region has 12 residues. CDR3 bases: TGTGCCAGCAGTAGGGACAGGGGGAAGCAGTACTTC. Amino acids: CASSRDRGKQYF.

This clonotype has a count of ten or more. The chain joins TRBV5-1 to TRBJ2-5, with D hard to call. Germline V gene sequence: CDR1 SGHRS, CDR2 YFSETQ. The V end was cut by 4 bases, the J end by 2 bases, with 12 bases between. There are 14 residues in the CDR3. CDR3 residues: CASSVGSIQETQYF. In DNA form, the CDR3 reads TGCGCCAGCAGCGTGGGCTCTATACAAGAGACCCAGTACTTC.

V gene TRBV19 combines with J gene TRBJ1-2, with D possibly matching TRBD1 (5 bases). The germline V and J ends were trimmed by 3 bases and 10 bases, with 12 bases remaining between them. In germline, CDR1 is LNHDA, CDR2 SQIVND (reference sequence). The CDR3 runs 12 residues. The CDR3 here is CASSMRGVYYTF. CDR3 sequence (DNA): TGTGCCAGTAGTATGAGAGGGGTTTACTACACCTTC. The entire variable domain, with the rest obtained from reference TRBV19 and TRBJ1-2, is as follows: DGGITQSPKYLFRKEGQNVTLSCEQNLNHDAMYWYRQDPGQGLRLIYYSQIVNDFQKGDIAEGYSVSREKKESFPLTVTSAQKNPTAFYLCASSMRGVYYTFGSGTRLTVV.

This clonotype was detected a few times. J is TRBJ2-7 and V is TRBV7-2, with D perhaps matching TRBD2 (6 bases). The CDR3 consists of 14 residues. V shed 5 bases and J shed 5 bases, with 16 bases lying between them. CDR1 and CDR2 from the germline V gene are SGHTA and FQGNSA. This CDR3 is CASSPRRGGDEQYV. The DNA of the CDR3 is TGTGCCAGCAGCCCTAGGCGGGGAGGAGACGAGCAGTACGTC.

This clonotype showed up many times. The chain links TRBV15 to TRBJ2-5; TRBD2 agrees at 7 bases. The V gene's germline CDR1 is LNHNV and CDR2 YYDKDF (reference sequence). The J segment lost 3 bases and the V segment lost 0 bases, leaving 10 bases of the junction unmatched. This CDR3 comprises 17 residues. The CDR3 sequence is CATSRDWASGAKETQYF. For the CDR3, the DNA is TGTGCCACCAGCAGAGATTGGGCTAGCGGAGCCAAAGAGACCCAGTACTTC.

This clonotype qualifies as medium-sized (0.01 to 0.1%). V and J are TRBV3-1 and TRBJ2-3; no firm D call. Between the trimmed V and J ends, which lost 1 base and 6 bases, there was a span of 8 bases. The germline CDR1 and CDR2 sequences are LGHDT and YNNKEL (reference sequence). The CDR3 loop spans 13 amino acids. The CDR3 nucleotides are TGTGCCAGCAGCCAAGGGTTGGCTGATACGCAGTATTTT. Translated, it gives CASSQGLADTQYF.

This clonotype was seen only a few times. The chain employs TRBV4-3 and TRBJ1-1; 8 positions match TRBD1. The CDR3 spans 16 residues. Losses at the gene ends were 3 bases for V and 4 bases for J; bases not matched to a gene: 10. CDR1 LGHNA and CDR2 YSLEER come from the germline V gene. In DNA, the CDR3 is TGCGCCAGCAGCCATTCCCTGACAGGGGAGGGCACTGAAGCTTTCTTT. Amino acid sequence: CASSHSLTGEGTEAFF.

The gene calls are TRBV29-1 and TRBJ2-7, with D tentatively TRBD2 (5 bases). In germline, CDR1 is SQVTM, CDR2 ANQGSEA. V gave up 0 bases and J gave up 9 bases, with 9 bases separating them. The CDR3 length is 11 residues. This CDR3 is CSVEDARGQYV. The CDR3 DNA is TGCAGCGTTGAAGATGCCCGGGGGCAGTACGTC.

CDR3 sequence (DNA): TGCAGTGCTAGTATGGTCGGGATGAACACTGAAGCTTTCTTT. It translates to CSASMVGMNTEAFF. The chain has TRBV20-1 and TRBJ1-1; no clear D gene. The CDR3 is 14 amino acids. Germline V lookup: CDR1 DFQATT, CDR2 SNEGSKA (reference sequence). V lost 3 bases, J lost 0 bases, and 11 bases lay in between.

There are a few counts of this clonotype. V gene TRBV12-3 or TRBV12-4 combines with J gene TRBJ2-2; D is possibly TRBD2 (6 bases). The CDR3 has 13 residues. Trimming pared 8 bases from V and 3 bases from J, leaving 10 bases between. In DNA form, the CDR3 reads TGTGCCAGCGGGCGGGAATACACCGGGGAGCTGTTTTTT. It yields the protein CASGREYTGELFF.

Many counts were recorded for this clonotype. This CDR3 reads CASSLSEVNTEAFF. CDR3 nucleotide sequence: TGTGCCAGCAGTTTATCGGAAGTGAACACTGAAGCTTTCTTT. The chain joins TRBV12-3 or TRBV12-4 to TRBJ1-1; D is ambiguous. Trimming cost V 2 bases and J 0 bases, with 7 bases left between them. The CDR3 spans 14 residues.

This clonotype was observed a handful of times. The chain combines TRBV7-3 with TRBJ1-6; D is unresolved. The CDR3 spans 15 residues. CDR1 SGHTA and CDR2 FQGTGA come from the germline V gene. Trimming left V 8 bases short and J 4 bases short, with 15 bases between. As DNA, the CDR3 is TGTGCCAGCGCAAAAAGTCCGCAGTATAATTCACCCCTCCACTTT. Its protein product is CASAKSPQYNSPLHF.

The V and J genes are TRBV7-3 and TRBJ2-1; 9 nucleotides agree with TRBD2. Germline V gives CDR1 SGHTA, CDR2 FQGTGA. V lost 5 bases, J lost 6 bases, and 8 bases stayed unmatched. The CDR3 spans 15 residues. CDR3 DNA sequence: TGTGCCAGCAGCCCCTTAGCGGGGGCCGGCAATGAGCAGTTCTTC. It specifies CASSPLAGAGNEQFF. Complete variable domain (other parts from reference TRBV7-3 and TRBJ2-1): GAGVSQTPSNKVTEKGKYVELRCDPISGHTALYWYRQSLGQGPEFLIYFQGTGAADDSGLPNDRFFAVRPEGSVSTLKIQRTERGDSAVYLCASSPLAGAGNEQFFGPGTRLTVL.

V gene TRBV19 combines with J gene TRBJ2-3; no firm D call. Trimming removed 3 bases at V and 4 bases at J, with 11 bases between. Per germline, CDR1 LNHDA and CDR2 SQIVND (reference sequence). CDR3 length equals 14 residues. The CDR3 nucleotides read TGTGCCAGTAGTATCGGTAGGATGTCAGATACGCAGTATTTT. Its translation: CASSIGRMSDTQYF.

This clonotype has a handful of counts. CDR3 residues: CASSSGRGVGTDTQYF. In DNA, the CDR3 is TGTGCCAGCAGCTCCGGTCGGGGGGTAGGCACAGATACGCAGTATTTT. This chain connects TRBV5-4 to TRBJ2-3, with 7 bases fitting TRBD2. Per germline, CDR1 SGHNT and CDR2 YYREEE (reference sequence). J lost 1 base, V lost 3 bases, and 8 bases had no gene match. The CDR3 runs to 16 residues.

This sequence joins TRBV20-1 and TRBJ2-3; 10 bases align to TRBD2. V dropped 5 bases and J dropped 8; count of bases not matched to a gene: 16. The CDR3 is 16 residues long. Germline lookup yields CDR1 DFQATT and CDR2 SNEGSKA (reference sequence). The CDR3 bases are TGCAGTGCTCCACCGACTAGCGGGCTACCCCAGGGTACGCAGTATTTT. Translated: CSAPPTSGLPQGTQYF.

The chain recombines TRBV20-1 with TRBJ2-3; no clear D gene. Germline CDR1 DFQATT, CDR2 SNEGSKA (reference sequence). V was cut by 5 bases and J by 6 bases, with 21 bases left in between. The CDR3 extends over 15 amino acids. CDR3 sequence: CSAGVKSLISDTQYF. CDR3 sequence (DNA): TGCAGTGCTGGGGTGAAGTCCCTTATTTCGGATACGCAGTATTTT.

With respect to this clonotype: The junction shows a germline mismatch at one end, possibly a read error. V usage is TRBV4-2 and J usage is TRBJ1-5; D is unresolved. The CDR3 runs to 14 residues. CDR1 is LGHNA and CDR2 is YNFKEQ in the germline V gene. The CDR3 DNA follows: TGTGCCAGCAGCCAACCCGGGGAGCCGCAGCCACAGCATTTT. Its translation is CASSQPGEPQPQHF.

The gene calls are TRBV5-1 and TRBJ2-6; 9 nucleotides agree with TRBD1. This CDR3 comprises 20 residues. Trimming cost V 5 bases and J 0 bases; bases outside gene matches: 15. Per the germline V gene, CDR1 is SGHRS and CDR2 is YFSETQ. DNA of the CDR3: TGCGCCAGCAGTTCTACACCTACCGGGACAGGGACCTCTGGGGCCAACGTCCTGACTTTC. Protein product: CASSSTPTGTGTSGANVLTF.

This clonotype was picked up a small number of times. This sequence joins TRBV29-1 and TRBJ1-1; D is ambiguous. The germline V and J ends were trimmed by 6 bases and 4 bases, with 12 bases remaining between them. Germline-derived CDR1 and CDR2 are SQVTM and ANQGSEA. The CDR3 extends over 12 amino acids. The CDR3 sequence is CSVKQSPTEAFF. In nucleotides, the CDR3 is TGCAGCGTCAAGCAGTCTCCCACTGAAGCTTTCTTT.

V gene TRBV15 combines with J gene TRBJ1-5, with D possibly matching TRBD1 (6 bases). CDR3 length: 13 residues. V was shortened by 8 bases and J by 4 bases, with 12 bases between the two germline ends. Germline V gene sequence: CDR1 LNHNV, CDR2 YYDKDF (reference sequence). The CDR3 region has the DNA TGTGCCACCCAGGGGCTCCTAAATCAGCCCCAGCATTTT. It specifies CATQGLLNQPQHF.

The genes are TRBV6-5 and TRBJ2-1, with D perhaps given as TRBD1 or TRBD2 (5 bases each). Germline V gene sequence: CDR1 MNHEY, CDR2 SVGAGI. V shed 4 bases and J shed 5 bases, with 12 bases lying between them. The CDR3 is 14 amino acids. In DNA form, the CDR3 reads TGTGCCAGCAGTTCCAGGACGGGACACAATGAGCAGTTCTTC. It translates to CASSSRTGHNEQFF.

In this sample, this clonotype turned up many times. J is TRBJ2-7 and V is TRBV3-1; D call uncertain. This CDR3 is 15 amino acids long. Germline V CDR1 and CDR2: LGHDT, YNNKEL (reference sequence). Trimming removed 1 base from V and 2 bases from J, with 12 bases in between. This CDR3 reads CASSQGGLNPYEQYV. DNA of the CDR3: TGTGCCAGCAGCCAAGGGGGATTAAACCCCTACGAGCAGTACGTC.